This T cell receptor beta chain was identified during a study of T cell responses to AZD1222 COVID-19 vaccine. With 4 bases removed from V and 3 bases from J, the gap between germline ends came to 10 bases. The CDR3 covers 14 residues. CDR1 is LGHDT and CDR2 is YNNKEL in the germline V gene (reference sequence). TCRdb's copy holds only in-frame clones and misses some; the assay was immunoSEQ multiplex PCR. The sample lists under 150,000 clones; about 91% were seen once. For this clone: Its antigen is not known.

Notes on the study in general: Nearly half of spike-specific TCRs reportedly go after variant regions that carry no mutations.

The starting material was peripheral blood, obtained 28 days after the second AZD1222 dose. This sequence joins TRBV3-1 (or the pseudogene TRBV3-2) and TRBJ1-5; D is perhaps TRBD1 (5 bases). This receptor was obtained from an adult who received the AZD1222 COVID-19 vaccine. Written as DNA, the CDR3 is TGTGCCAGCAGCCTCCGGGACCACAATCAGCCCCAGCATTTT. This gives the protein CASSLRDHNQPQHF.